This T cell receptor beta chain was profiled in a study of blood T cell repertoires in COVID-19. Background on the study: Collection of acute and convalescent COVID-19 samples took place in the United States, Italy and Spain. Sources were T cells, B-cell-depleted T cells, or PBMCs; the material itself was cDNA or gDNA.

Original methodology: Amplification from reference gene primers served as the basis for estimated nucleated cell counts. Sequencing used immunoSEQ multiplex PCR; TCRdb keeps in-frame clones, though not all of them. V and J calls and clone size are given by that table; D and trimming were obtained from the DNA. Of around 180,000 clones listed, 81% were seen once; the top ten hold 12%. This clone occurred once. Per the germline V gene, CDR1 is MNHEY and CDR2 is SMNVEV (reference sequence). This CDR3 has 15 amino acids. Trimming stripped 3 bases from V and 1 base from J, with 12 bases between. The Seattle patients, enrolled during active infection, were followed longitudinally.

The TCR was taken from a woman older than 75 with COVID-19, enrolled during active disease. Sequencing input: peripheral blood. J is TRBJ2-5 and V is TRBV27; possible D gene TRBD1, 5 bases. The CDR3 DNA sequence: TGTGCCAGCAGTTTTACAGGAGTCCCCCAAGAGACCCAGTACTTC. Translated: CASSFTGVPQETQYF.